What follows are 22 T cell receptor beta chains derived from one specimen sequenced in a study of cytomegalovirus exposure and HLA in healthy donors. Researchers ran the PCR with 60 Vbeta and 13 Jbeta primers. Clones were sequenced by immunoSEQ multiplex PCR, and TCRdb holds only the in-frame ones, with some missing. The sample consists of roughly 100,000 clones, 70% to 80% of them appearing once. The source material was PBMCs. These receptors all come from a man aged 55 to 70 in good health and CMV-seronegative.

The DNA of the CDR3 is TGTGCCAGCAGCGTAGGAACAGGCCTGCCTAAGGATGAGCAGTTCTTC. Translation gives CASSVGTGLPKDEQFF. The gene calls are TRBV9 and TRBJ2-1; possibly TRBD1 for D (5 bases). Germline CDR1 reads SGDLS; CDR2 reads YYNGEE. The CDR3 is made up of 16 amino acids. V lost 0 bases and J lost 8, with 18 bases in between.

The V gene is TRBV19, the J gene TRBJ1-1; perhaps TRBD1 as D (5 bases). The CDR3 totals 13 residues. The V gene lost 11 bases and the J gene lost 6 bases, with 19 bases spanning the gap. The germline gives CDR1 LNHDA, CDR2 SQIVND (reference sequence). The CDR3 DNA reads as TGTGCCGCATCAAACCCAGGGTTGCCTGAAGCTTTCTTT. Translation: CAASNPGLPEAFF.

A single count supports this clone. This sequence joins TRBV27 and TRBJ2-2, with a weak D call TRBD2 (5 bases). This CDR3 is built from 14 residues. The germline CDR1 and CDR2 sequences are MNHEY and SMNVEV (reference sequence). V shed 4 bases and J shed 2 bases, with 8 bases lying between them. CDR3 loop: CASSSDSNTGELFF. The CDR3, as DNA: TGTGCCAGCAGTTCGGACTCAAACACCGGGGAGCTGTTTTTT.

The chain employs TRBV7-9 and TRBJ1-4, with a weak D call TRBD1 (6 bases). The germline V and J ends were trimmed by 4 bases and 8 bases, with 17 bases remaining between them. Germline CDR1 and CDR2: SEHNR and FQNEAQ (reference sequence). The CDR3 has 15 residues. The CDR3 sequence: CASSYYRESGEKLFF. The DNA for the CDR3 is TGTGCCAGCAGCTACTACAGGGAGAGTGGGGAAAAACTGTTTTTT. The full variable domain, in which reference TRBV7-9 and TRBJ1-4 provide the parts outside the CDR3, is DTGVSQNPRHKITKRGQNVTFRCDPISEHNRLYWYRQTLGQGPEFLTYFQNEAQLEKSRLLSDRFSAERPKGSFSTLEIQRTEQGDSAMYLCASSYYRESGEKLFFGSGTQLSVL.

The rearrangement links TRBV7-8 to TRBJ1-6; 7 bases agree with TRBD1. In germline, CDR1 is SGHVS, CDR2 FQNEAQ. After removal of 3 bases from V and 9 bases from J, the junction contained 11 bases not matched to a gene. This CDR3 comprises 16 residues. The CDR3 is CASSFHLGTDTSPLHF. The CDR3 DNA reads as TGTGCCAGCAGCTTCCATTTGGGGACAGATACTTCACCCCTCCACTTT.

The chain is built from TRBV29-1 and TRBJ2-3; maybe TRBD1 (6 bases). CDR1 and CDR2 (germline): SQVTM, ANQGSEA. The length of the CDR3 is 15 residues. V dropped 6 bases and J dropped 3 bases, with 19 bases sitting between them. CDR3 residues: CSVSPQGVRTDTQYF. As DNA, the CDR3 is TGCAGCGTCTCCCCACAGGGCGTCCGGACAGATACGCAGTATTTT.

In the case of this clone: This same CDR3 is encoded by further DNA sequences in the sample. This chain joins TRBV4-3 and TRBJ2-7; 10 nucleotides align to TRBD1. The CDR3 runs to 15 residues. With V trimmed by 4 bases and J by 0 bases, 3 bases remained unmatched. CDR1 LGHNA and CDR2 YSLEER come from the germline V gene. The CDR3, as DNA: TGCGCCAGCAGCCTAAGGACAGGGGGCTCCTACGAGCAGTACTTC. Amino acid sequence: CASSLRTGGSYEQYF.

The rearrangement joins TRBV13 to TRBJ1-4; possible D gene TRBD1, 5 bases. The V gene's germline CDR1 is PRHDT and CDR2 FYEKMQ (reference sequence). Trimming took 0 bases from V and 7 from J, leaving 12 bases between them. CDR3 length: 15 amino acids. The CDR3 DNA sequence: TGTGCCAGCAGCTTAGGCGAGTCGGGGGGTGAAAAACTGTTTTTT. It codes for CASSLGESGGEKLFF.

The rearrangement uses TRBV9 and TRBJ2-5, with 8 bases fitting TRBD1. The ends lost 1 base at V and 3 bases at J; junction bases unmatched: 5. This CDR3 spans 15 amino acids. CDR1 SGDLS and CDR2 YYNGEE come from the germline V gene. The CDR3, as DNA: TGTGCCAGCAGCGTACGGACAGGGACGAAAGAGACCCAGTACTTC. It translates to CASSVRTGTKETQYF. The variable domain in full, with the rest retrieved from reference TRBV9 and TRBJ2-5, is DSGVTQTPKHLITATGQRVTLRCSPRSGDLSVYWYQQSLDQGLQFLIQYYNGEERAKGNILERFSAQQFPDLHSELNLSSLELGDSALYFCASSVRTGTKETQYFGPGTRLLVL.

CDR3 bases: TGTGCCAGCAGGGCCCCCGGGGATTCACCCCTCCACTTT. Translating gives CASRAPGDSPLHF. The rearrangement links TRBV2 to TRBJ1-6; unclear D gene. Germline CDR1 is SNHLY and CDR2 is FYNNEI. This CDR3 contains 13 residues. Trimming cost V 6 bases and J 8 bases, with 11 bases left between them.

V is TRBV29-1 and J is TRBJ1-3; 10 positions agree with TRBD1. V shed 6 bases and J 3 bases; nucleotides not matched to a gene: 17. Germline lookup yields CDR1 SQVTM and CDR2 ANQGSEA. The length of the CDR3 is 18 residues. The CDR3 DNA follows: TGCAGCGTCCCCCCAGGACAGGGGGACTTTTTCAGTGGAAACACCATATATTTT. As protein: CSVPPGQGDFFSGNTIYF.

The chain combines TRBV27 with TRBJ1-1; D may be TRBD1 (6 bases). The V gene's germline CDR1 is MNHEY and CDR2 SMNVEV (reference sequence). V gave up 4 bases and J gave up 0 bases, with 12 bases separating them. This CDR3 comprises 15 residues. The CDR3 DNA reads TGTGCCAGCAGTTCGGGACACCTTTTGAACACTGAAGCTTTCTTT. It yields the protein CASSSGHLLNTEAFF.

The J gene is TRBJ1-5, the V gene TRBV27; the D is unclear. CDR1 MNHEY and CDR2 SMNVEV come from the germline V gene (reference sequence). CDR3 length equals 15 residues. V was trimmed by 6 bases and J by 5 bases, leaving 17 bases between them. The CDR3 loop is CASSRVGGWDQPQHF. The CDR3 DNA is TGTGCCAGCAGCCGGGTAGGAGGGTGGGATCAGCCCCAGCATTTT.

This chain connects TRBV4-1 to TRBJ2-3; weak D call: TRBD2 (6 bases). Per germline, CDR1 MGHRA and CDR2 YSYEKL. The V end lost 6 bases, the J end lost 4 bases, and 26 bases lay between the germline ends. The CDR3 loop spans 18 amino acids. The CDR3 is CASRPAGGGVSSADTQYF. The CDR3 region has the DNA TGCGCCAGCAGACCTGCCGGGGGAGGAGTATCTTCCGCAGATACGCAGTATTTT.

This CDR3 reads CASSPSGTSYEQYV. As DNA, the CDR3 is TGTGCCAGCTCACCGAGCGGGACAAGCTACGAGCAGTACGTC. This chain links TRBV18 with TRBJ2-7; TRBD2 might be the D (7 bases). V gave up 3 bases and J gave up 3 bases, with 12 bases separating them. This CDR3 has 14 residues. Looked up from germline, CDR1 is KGHSH and CDR2 is LQKENI.

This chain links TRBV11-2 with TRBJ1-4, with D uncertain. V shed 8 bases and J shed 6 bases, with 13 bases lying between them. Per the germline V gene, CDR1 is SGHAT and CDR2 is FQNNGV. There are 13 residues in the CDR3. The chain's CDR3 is CASSRDLDEKLFF. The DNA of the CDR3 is TGTGCCAGCTCCCGGGATTTAGATGAAAAACTGTTTTTT. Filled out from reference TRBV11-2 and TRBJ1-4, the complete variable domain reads EAGVAQSPRYKIIEKRQSVAFWCNPISGHATLYWYQQILGQGPKLLIQFQNNGVVDDSQLPKDRFSAERLKGVDSTLKIQPAKLEDSAVYLCASSRDLDEKLFFGSGTQLSVL.

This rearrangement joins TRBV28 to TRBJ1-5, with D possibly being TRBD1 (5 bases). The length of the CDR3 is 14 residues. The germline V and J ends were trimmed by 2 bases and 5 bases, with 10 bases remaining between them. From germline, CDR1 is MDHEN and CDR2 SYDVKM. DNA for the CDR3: TGTGCCAGCAGTTTAAGGGGTGGGGATCAGCCCCAGCATTTT. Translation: CASSLRGGDQPQHF.

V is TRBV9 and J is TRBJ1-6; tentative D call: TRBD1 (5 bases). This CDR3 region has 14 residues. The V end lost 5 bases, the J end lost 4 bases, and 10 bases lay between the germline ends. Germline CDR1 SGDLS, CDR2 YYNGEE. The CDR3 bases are TGTGCCAGCAGTGGGACTGCTTATAATTCACCCCTCCACTTT. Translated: CASSGTAYNSPLHF.

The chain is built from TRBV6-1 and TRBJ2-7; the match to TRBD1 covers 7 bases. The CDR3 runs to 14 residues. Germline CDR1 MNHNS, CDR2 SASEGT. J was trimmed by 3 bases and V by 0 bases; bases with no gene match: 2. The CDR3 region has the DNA TGTGCCAGCAGTGAAGCCGGGACAGTCTACGAGCAGTACTTC. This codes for CASSEAGTVYEQYF.

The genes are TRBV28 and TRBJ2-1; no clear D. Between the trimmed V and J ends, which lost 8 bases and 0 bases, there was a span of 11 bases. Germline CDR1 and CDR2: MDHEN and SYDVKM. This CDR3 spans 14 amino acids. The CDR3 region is CASGQLSSYNEQFF. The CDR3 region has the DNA TGTGCCAGCGGGCAGCTTAGCTCCTACAATGAGCAGTTCTTC.

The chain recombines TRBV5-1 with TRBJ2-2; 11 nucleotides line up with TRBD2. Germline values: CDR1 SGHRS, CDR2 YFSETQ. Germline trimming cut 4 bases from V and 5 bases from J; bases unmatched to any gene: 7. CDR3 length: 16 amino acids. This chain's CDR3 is CASSLRGTSGTGELFF. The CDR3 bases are TGCGCCAGCAGCCTCCGGGGGACTAGCGGAACCGGGGAGCTGTTTTTT.

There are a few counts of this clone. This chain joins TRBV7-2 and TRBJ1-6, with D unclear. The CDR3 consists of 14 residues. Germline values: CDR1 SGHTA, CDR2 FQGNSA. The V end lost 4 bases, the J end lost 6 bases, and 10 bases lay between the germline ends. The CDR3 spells CASSYLILNSPLHF. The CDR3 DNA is TGTGCCAGCAGCTACCTAATTCTTAATTCACCCCTCCACTTT. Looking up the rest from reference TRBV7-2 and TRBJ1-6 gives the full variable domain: GAGVSQSPSNKVTEKGKDVELRCDPISGHTALYWYRQSLGQGLEFLIYFQGNSAPDKSGLPSDRFSAERTGGSVSTLTIQRTQQEDSAVYLCASSYLILNSPLHFGNGTRLTVT.